One and the same sample provided the 29 T cell receptor beta chains below, sequenced in a study of blood T cell repertoires in COVID-19. Clones were sequenced by immunoSEQ multiplex PCR, and TCRdb holds only the in-frame ones, with some missing. The sample lists about 90,000 clones, 80% occurring once. Source material: peripheral blood. The receptors were sampled from a woman aged 70-85 years with acute or convalescent COVID-19.

Only a few counts were recorded for this clone. The chain has TRBV19 and TRBJ1-5, with D unclear. The germline V gene has CDR1 LNHDA and CDR2 SQIVND (reference sequence). Trimming cost V 6 bases and J 1 base, with 10 bases left between them. The length of the CDR3 is 14 residues. The CDR3 reads CASRPDWSNQPQHF. CDR3 DNA sequence: TGTGCCAGTAGACCAGACTGGAGCAATCAGCCCCAGCATTTT. The full variable domain, in which reference TRBV19 and TRBJ1-5 provide the parts outside the CDR3, is DGGITQSPKYLFRKEGQNVTLSCEQNLNHDAMYWYRQDPGQGLRLIYYSQIVNDFQKGDIAEGYSVSREKKESFPLTVTSAQKNPTAFYLCASRPDWSNQPQHFGDGTRLSIL.

The chain joins TRBV7-9 to TRBJ2-1; 12 bases agree with TRBD2. This CDR3 spans 18 amino acids. Trimming took 4 bases from V and 5 from J; bases not matched to a gene: 12. CDR1 SEHNR and CDR2 FQNEAQ come from the germline V gene (reference sequence). CDR3 coding DNA: TGTGCCAGCAGCTCTTCCCCCAGACTAGCGGGGGAACACAATGAGCAGTTCTTC. Amino acid sequence: CASSSSPRLAGEHNEQFF.

Remarks on this clone: Other DNA sequences in the sample encode the same CDR3. This rearrangement joins TRBV19 to TRBJ2-2; a possible D gene is TRBD2 (6 bases). The CDR3 runs 15 residues. The V gene lost 3 bases and the J gene lost 1 base, with 9 bases spanning the gap. The germline gives CDR1 LNHDA, CDR2 SQIVND (reference sequence). The CDR3 region has the DNA TGTGCCAGTAGTATCCTCGGGGGGAACACCGGGGAGCTGTTTTTT. Encoded protein: CASSILGGNTGELFF.

The chain combines TRBV19 with TRBJ2-7, with a tentative D call TRBD2 (6 bases). V was trimmed by 1 base and J by 2 bases, leaving 12 bases between them. This CDR3 region has 15 residues. In germline, CDR1 is LNHDA, CDR2 SQIVND (reference sequence). CDR3 nucleotide sequence: TGTGCCAGTAGTATAGCGACGGGAGAAGCCTACGAGCAGTACTTC. Encoded protein: CASSIATGEAYEQYF. The whole variable domain, filled in from reference TRBV19 and TRBJ2-7, reads DGGITQSPKYLFRKEGQNVTLSCEQNLNHDAMYWYRQDPGQGLRLIYYSQIVNDFQKGDIAEGYSVSREKKESFPLTVTSAQKNPTAFYLCASSIATGEAYEQYFGPGTRLTVT.

The chain links TRBV29-1 to TRBJ2-7; D may be TRBD1 (6 bases). This CDR3 is built from 15 residues. CDR1 and CDR2 (germline): SQVTM, ANQGSEA. Trimming shortened V by 0 bases and J by 0 bases, and 12 bases separated the two germline ends. This CDR3 reads CSVEDRQDLSYEQYF. DNA for the CDR3: TGCAGCGTTGAAGATCGACAGGATCTCTCCTACGAGCAGTACTTC.

V gene TRBV15 combines with J gene TRBJ2-7; possible D gene TRBD2, 5 bases. V gave up 0 bases and J gave up 3 bases, with 12 bases separating them. Germline V gives CDR1 LNHNV, CDR2 YYDKDF (reference sequence). The CDR3 loop spans 15 amino acids. The CDR3 reads CATSRDRAGNYEQYF. The CDR3 DNA follows: TGTGCCACCAGCAGAGATCGTGCGGGTAACTACGAGCAGTACTTC.

This chain joins TRBV6-5 and TRBJ2-7; a possible D gene is TRBD1 (5 bases). Germline V gene sequence: CDR1 MNHEY, CDR2 SVGAGI. V lost 5 bases and J lost 2, with 13 bases in between. The CDR3 is made up of 14 amino acids. CDR3 region: CASSRWGNPYEQYF. The DNA of the CDR3 is TGTGCCAGCAGTAGGTGGGGCAATCCCTACGAGCAGTACTTC.

This clone was picked up a small number of times. The rearrangement links TRBV9 to TRBJ1-6; D perhaps matches TRBD1 (5 bases). V was pared by 0 bases and J by 10 bases, with 11 bases between. The CDR3 is 14 residues long. Germline assignment: CDR1 SGDLS and CDR2 YYNGEE. CDR3 in DNA: TGTGCCAGCAGCGTAGGGTCGGGGGGATCACCCCTCCACTTT. Encoded protein: CASSVGSGGSPLHF.

Only a few counts were recorded for this clone. The chain couples TRBV6-6 to TRBJ2-7, with a possible D match to TRBD1 (6 bases). Deletions cut 6 bases from V and 6 bases from J, with 12 bases between. CDR1 and CDR2 from the germline V gene are MNHNY and SVGAGI (reference sequence). The CDR3 loop spans 12 amino acids. Here the CDR3 reads CASSTTGREQYF. As DNA, the CDR3 is TGTGCCAGCAGCACCACAGGGCGCGAGCAGTACTTC.

The genes are TRBV3-1 (or the pseudogene TRBV3-2) and TRBJ2-7; 9 bases are a match to TRBD1. V shed 1 base, J shed 3 bases, and the junction held 7 bases outside the gene matches. Germline V gene data show CDR1 as LGHDT and CDR2 as YNNKEL (reference sequence). The CDR3 length is 16 residues. This CDR3 reads CASSQGQGDGIYEQYF. The CDR3 region has the DNA TGTGCCAGCAGCCAAGGACAGGGGGATGGGATCTACGAGCAGTACTTC.

The V call is TRBV19, the J call TRBJ1-2; a weak D match, TRBD1 (5 bases). The CDR3 totals 13 residues. The ends were cut back, 6 bases at V and 5 bases at J, with 13 bases in the middle. Looked up from germline, CDR1 is LNHDA and CDR2 is SQIVND (reference sequence). CDR3 in amino acids: CASSLFGGYGYTF. The CDR3, as DNA: TGTGCCAGTAGCCTCTTCGGGGGGTATGGCTACACCTTC.

V usage is TRBV7-9 and J usage is TRBJ1-6; D is unclear. Germline-derived CDR1 and CDR2 are SEHNR and FQNEAQ (reference sequence). There are 14 residues in the CDR3. With 6 bases removed from V and 0 bases from J, the gap between germline ends came to 6 bases. In DNA form, the CDR3 reads TGTGCCAGCAGTCCGAGCTCCTATAATTCACCCCTCCACTTT. Its protein is CASSPSSYNSPLHF.

This chain links TRBV6-5 with TRBJ2-3, with D perhaps TRBD1 (7 bases). The germline V gene encodes CDR1 MNHEY and CDR2 SVGAGI. CDR3 size: 15 residues. Trimming took off 7 bases at V and 2 bases at J, with 16 bases between the two ends. CDR3 nucleotides: TGTGCCAGCAACCTGGACAGGAGGGACACAGATACGCAGTATTTT. This encodes CASNLDRRDTDTQYF.

This clone has only one observation. The V and J genes are TRBV4-1 and TRBJ1-2, with D perhaps TRBD1 (6 bases). From germline, CDR1 is MGHRA and CDR2 YSYEKL. Trimming took off 0 bases at V and 2 bases at J, with 10 bases between the two ends. The CDR3 sequence is 15 residues long. The CDR3 DNA sequence: TGCGCCAGCAGCCAAGACACTGGGGGCAACTATGGCTACACCTTC. The encoded protein is CASSQDTGGNYGYTF.

The V call is TRBV28, the J call TRBJ2-1, with TRBD1 identical over 8 bases. Trimming took 6 bases from V and 2 from J; bases not matched to a gene: 15. From germline, CDR1 is MDHEN and CDR2 SYDVKM. The CDR3 loop spans 18 amino acids. CDR3 bases: TGTGCCAGCAGGGGGAGGACAGGGTCGCCTGGGCCCTACAATGAGCAGTTCTTC. Its translation: CASRGRTGSPGPYNEQFF.

This chain uses TRBV28 with TRBJ2-7; 12 bases match TRBD2. CDR1 MDHEN and CDR2 SYDVKM come from the germline V gene. The trim removed 6 bases at V and 3 bases at J, leaving 3 bases unmatched. This CDR3 has 14 residues. This CDR3 is CASRTGLAGYEQYF. The CDR3, as DNA: TGTGCCAGCAGGACGGGACTAGCGGGCTACGAGCAGTACTTC. Variable domain in full (rest from reference TRBV28 and TRBJ2-7): DVKVTQSSRYLVKRTGEKVFLECVQDMDHENMFWYRQDPGLGLRLIYFSYDVKMKEKGDIPEGYSVSREKKERFSLILESASTNQTSMYLCASRTGLAGYEQYFGPGTRLTVT.

In its sample, this clone was seen a few times. V usage is TRBV11-2 and J usage is TRBJ2-1; D gene uncertain. The CDR3 length is 12 residues. In germline, CDR1 is SGHAT, CDR2 FQNNGV. Trimming left V 2 bases short and J 8 bases short, with 7 bases between. The CDR3 is CASSLLEYEQFF. DNA for the CDR3: TGTGCCAGCAGCTTATTAGAATATGAGCAGTTCTTC.

The chain couples TRBV7-8 to TRBJ1-2; 10 positions agree with TRBD1. Germline CDR1 and CDR2: SGHVS and FQNEAQ. The CDR3 loop spans 18 amino acids. V shed 5 bases, J shed 1 base, and the junction held 13 bases outside the gene matches. This CDR3 reads CASSRGDRGRSNNYGYTF. In nucleotides, the CDR3 is TGTGCCAGCAGCCGAGGAGACAGGGGGCGCTCCAATAACTATGGCTACACCTTC.

The chain carries TRBV6-1 and TRBJ2-5, with D perhaps matching TRBD2 (6 bases). V was clipped by 2 bases and J by 1 base, with 17 bases between them. The CDR3 runs 17 residues. Germline assignment: CDR1 MNHNS and CDR2 SASEGT. The CDR3 sequence: CASSEHPGLQAQETQYF. CDR3 nucleotides: TGTGCCAGCAGTGAACATCCGGGACTCCAAGCCCAAGAGACCCAGTACTTC.

The V gene is TRBV11-2, the J gene TRBJ2-2; 7 bases are a match to TRBD1. The CDR3 is made up of 15 amino acids. CDR1 and CDR2 from the germline V gene are SGHAT and FQNNGV. V shed 7 bases, J shed 4 bases, and the junction held 9 bases outside the gene matches. This CDR3 reads CASTSGGLGTGELFF. DNA of the CDR3: TGTGCCAGCACCTCAGGGGGTTTAGGCACCGGGGAGCTGTTTTTT.

The chain employs TRBV27 and TRBJ2-5; 9 bases align to TRBD1. There are 14 residues in the CDR3. CDR1 and CDR2 from the germline V gene are MNHEY and SMNVEV (reference sequence). After removal of 6 bases from V and 9 bases from J, the junction contained 11 bases not matched to a gene. CDR3 in DNA: TGTGCCAGCAGAACCCGGGACAGGGAGGCGGCCCAGTACTTC. It is translated as CASRTRDREAAQYF.

This chain joins TRBV18 and TRBJ1-2, with a weak D call TRBD1 (6 bases). Per germline, CDR1 KGHSH and CDR2 LQKENI. Trimming removed 5 bases from V and 6 bases from J, with 13 bases in between. CDR3 length equals 13 residues. The CDR3 reads CASSKGHADGYTF. DNA of the CDR3: TGTGCCAGCTCAAAGGGACACGCGGATGGCTACACCTTC.

The chain has TRBV28 and TRBJ1-2; D is undetermined. Looked up from germline, CDR1 is MDHEN and CDR2 is SYDVKM. Trimming removed 1 base at V and 6 bases at J, with 6 bases between. The CDR3 covers 12 residues. The CDR3 spells CASSLLGDGYTF. The CDR3 coding sequence is TGTGCCAGCAGTTTATTGGGCGATGGCTACACCTTC.

The chain joins TRBV19 to TRBJ2-7; a possible D gene is TRBD2 (6 bases). The V gene's germline CDR1 is LNHDA and CDR2 SQIVND (reference sequence). The CDR3 loop spans 16 amino acids. Trimming took 0 bases from V and 6 from J, leaving 18 bases between them. Here the CDR3 DNA reads TGTGCCAGTAGTATAGAGGGGACTCGACTCGGCGGCGAGCAGTACTTC. Translated: CASSIEGTRLGGEQYF.

The J gene is TRBJ2-7, the V gene TRBV4-3, with D tentatively TRBD1 (6 bases). This CDR3 has 15 residues. V gave up 0 bases and J gave up 0 bases, with 9 bases separating them. Germline V gene lookup returns CDR1 LGHNA and CDR2 YSLEER. The CDR3 region has the DNA TGCGCCAGCAGCCAAGAAGGACAGAGCTCCTACGAGCAGTACTTC. It codes for CASSQEGQSSYEQYF.

The chain recombines TRBV29-1 with TRBJ2-3, with 8 bases lining up with TRBD2. The CDR3 is 12 residues long. V was clipped by 7 bases and J by 4 bases; unmatched bases: 4. CDR1 is SQVTM, CDR2 ANQGSEA, per germline. The DNA of the CDR3 is TGCAGCGCTAGCGGGCGTTCAGATACGCAGTATTTT. Translated, it gives CSASGRSDTQYF.

The chain has TRBV13 and TRBJ2-3; TRBD2 matches 11 bases. V lost 0 bases, J lost 2 bases, and 1 base stayed unmatched. This CDR3 is built from 16 residues. Germline V CDR1 and CDR2: PRHDT, FYEKMQ (reference sequence). CDR3 in amino acids: CASSLGLAGATDTQYF. CDR3 DNA: TGTGCCAGCAGCTTAGGACTAGCGGGAGCCACAGATACGCAGTATTTT.

This clone showed up just a few times. The chain has TRBV5-1 and TRBJ1-2; 12 bases match TRBD1. Germline assignment: CDR1 SGHRS and CDR2 YFSETQ. The CDR3 is 16 residues long. J gave up 4 bases and V 4 bases, and 8 bases lay outside the gene matches. The CDR3: CASSPGTGGVIYGYTF. The DNA for the CDR3 is TGCGCCAGCAGCCCCGGGACAGGGGGCGTGATCTATGGCTACACCTTC. Looking up the rest from reference TRBV5-1 and TRBJ1-2 gives the full variable domain: KAGVTQTPRYLIKTRGQQVTLSCSPISGHRSVSWYQQTPGQGLQFLFEYFSETQRNKGNFPGRFSGRQFSNSRSEMNVSTLELGDSALYLCASSPGTGGVIYGYTFGSGTRLTVV.

The J gene is TRBJ2-3, the V gene TRBV9; TRBD2 agrees at 8 bases. The J segment lost 3 bases and the V segment lost 5 bases, leaving 8 bases of the junction unmatched. The CDR3 covers 15 residues. Germline V gives CDR1 SGDLS, CDR2 YYNGEE. Here the CDR3 DNA reads TGTGCCAGCAGAGCCCCGGGACTAGAGACAGATACGCAGTATTTT. Amino acids: CASRAPGLETDTQYF.